These T cell receptor beta chains were read from a single sample in a study of blood T cell repertoires in COVID-19. Assay: immunoSEQ multiplex PCR; the TCRdb copy retains only in-frame clones and omits some. The sample carries roughly 150,000 clones, roughly 85% recorded once. Sequencing was performed on PBMCs or T cells enriched from blood (not recorded which). The receptors originated from a woman in her 70s in a cohort exposed to, infected with or recovered from COVID-19 (not recorded which). Both conserved end residues are part of each CDR3. D genes are given only for firm matches. Clone size is not always given. Where it is, it says once, few, many or a class for expanded clones.

>NA|TRBV11-2|TRBJ2-7|NA
TGTGCCAGCAGCTTGGGCTACTGGTACACGACAAGCGGCTACGAGCAGTACTTC
CASSLGYWYTTSGYEQYF
>NA|TRBV28|TRBJ1-2|TRBD1
TGTGCCAGCAGTTTGCCCGGGGGGGGACAGCGCTATTATGGCTACACCTTC
CASSLPGGGQRYYGYTF
>NA|TRBV5-4|TRBJ2-1|TRBD2
TGTGCCAGCAGCTTGGCTCTAGCGGGAGGGTCGGGTGAGCAGTTCTTC
CASSLALAGGSGEQFF
>NA|TRBV28|TRBJ2-2|NA
TGTGCCAGCACGCCGCAGGGGTACACCGGGGAGCTGTTTTTT
CASTPQGYTGELFF
>NA|TRBV6-6|TRBJ1-4|NA
TGTGCCAGCAGTCGACAAGCGGAAAAACTGTTTTTT
CASSRQAEKLFF
>NA|TRBV28|TRBJ1-4|NA
TGTGCCAGCACCCCTTGGGGGGGTAATGAAAAACTGTTTTTT
CASTPWGGNEKLFF
>NA|TRBV7-2|TRBJ2-7|TRBD2
TGTGCCAGCAGCCTGACTAGCGGCTACGAGCAGTACTTC
CASSLTSGYEQYF
>once|TRBV18|TRBJ2-7|TRBD2
TGTGCCAGCTCACCCTCTAGCGGATCCTACGAGCAGTACTTC
CASSPSSGSYEQYF
>few|TRBV7-2|TRBJ2-2|TRBD2
TGTGCCAGCAGCTTGGCGGGACTAGCGGGAGAGGCCGGGGAGCTGTTTTTT
CASSLAGLAGEAGELFF
>NA|TRBV27|TRBJ2-7|TRBD2
TGTGCCAGCAGTAGAGCGGGAGGGCAGCTTTACGAGCAGTACTTC
CASSRAGGQLYEQYF
>NA|TRBV4-2|TRBJ1-1|TRBD1
TGTGCCAGCAGCCCGGGACAGATGAACACTGAAGCTTTCTTT
CASSPGQMNTEAFF
>NA|TRBV7-9|TRBJ2-7|NA
TGTGCCAGCAGCTCCCCTCCAGGCCAGTGGTACTTC
CASSSPPGQWYF
>NA|TRBV2|TRBJ2-3|TRBD1
TGTGCCAGCATAACAGGGGAAAGCACAGATACGCAGTATTTT
CASITGESTDTQYF
>NA|TRBV7-2|TRBJ2-5|NA
TGTGCCAGCAGCTTATGGGCAGGGGAGACCCAGTACTTC
CASSLWAGETQYF
>NA|TRBV6-5|TRBJ1-1|TRBD1
TGTGCCAGCAGATATACAGGGGGCACGGACACTGAAGCTTTCTTT
CASRYTGGTDTEAFF
>NA|TRBV5-4|TRBJ2-1|TRBD1
TGTGCCAGCAGCCCCAAGGGACAGGGAGTCAATGAGCAGTTCTTC
CASSPKGQGVNEQFF
>NA|TRBV7-3|TRBJ2-7|TRBD1
TGTGCCAGCAGCTTGGCAGGGACAGGGCTCCACGAGCAGTACTTC
CASSLAGTGLHEQYF